What follows are 6 T cell receptor beta chains derived from one specimen sequenced in a study of PD-1 blockade in classical Hodgkin lymphoma (dated by TCRdb to 2020 to 2022). What the time point label conveys for this sample: cycle 4 day 1 (C4D1), after more than five weeks of nivolumab. Every trial patient had relapsed following autologous stem cell transplantation, and prior brentuximab vedotin exposure was what differed among cohorts A, B and C. The library relied on the immunoSEQ multiplex PCR assay. What TCRdb holds here is the immuneACCESS table cut down to in-frame rearrangements. Part of the clones is not present; checked against another copy, under half of the missing clones reflect an unresolved V gene, and the others are unexplained. Counted in this sample were over 70,000 clones; 90% of them appeared once. In total, the top ten clones hold around 3% of the sample. Sequences were derived from peripheral blood mononuclear cells (PBMCs), sampled before the fourth cycle of nivolumab. These TCRs come from a human donor with classical Hodgkin lymphoma.

The chain couples TRBV10-3 to TRBJ1-4, with D maybe TRBD1 (5 bases). This CDR3 is built from 14 residues. Germline V gives CDR1 ENHRY, CDR2 SYGVKD. V dropped 0 bases and J dropped 8 bases, with 10 bases sitting between them. The CDR3 DNA follows: TGTGCCATCAGTGAGTCTGGAGGGGAAGAAAAACTGTTTTTT. Residues: CAISESGGEEKLFF.

The CDR3 DNA reads as TGTGCCAGCAGCCCCGGACAGGGGGCAATCGAGCAGTACTTC. Amino acids: CASSPGQGAIEQYF. V gene TRBV5-6 combines with J gene TRBJ2-7, with 11 bases fitting TRBD1. Germline V CDR1 and CDR2: SGHDT, YYEEEE. V lost 4 bases and J lost 6; bases outside the gene matches: 6. This CDR3 has 14 residues.

This chain links TRBV7-6 with TRBJ2-7; D is perhaps TRBD1 (6 bases). The CDR3 sequence is 12 residues long. Germline V gives CDR1 SGHVS, CDR2 FNYEAQ. Trimming cost V 5 bases and J 6 bases, with 11 bases left between them. The CDR3 DNA reads TGTGCCAGCAGCCAACAGGGCGCCGAGCAGTACTTC. Translated, it gives CASSQQGAEQYF.

V is TRBV5-5 and J is TRBJ2-2; 8 bases line up with TRBD2. The CDR3 sequence is 15 residues long. CDR1 is SGHKS and CDR2 is YYEKEE in the germline V gene (reference sequence). After removal of 9 bases from V and 4 bases from J, the junction contained 11 bases not matched to a gene. CDR3 residues: CATSAAGGRTGELFF. In DNA form, the CDR3 reads TGTGCCACCTCGGCGGCGGGGGGCCGCACCGGGGAGCTGTTTTTT.

The V call is TRBV6-5, the J call TRBJ1-5, with D possibly TRBD1 on 5 matching bases. V shed 7 bases and J shed 15 bases, with 16 bases lying between them. The CDR3 is made up of 11 amino acids. CDR1 is MNHEY, CDR2 SVGAGI, per germline. CDR3 bases: TGTGCCAGCACTCGGAGGGACGTCGTGCATTTT. Protein: CASTRRDVVHF.

V usage is TRBV30 and J usage is TRBJ1-2, with D possibly TRBD1 on 5 matching bases. The CDR3 totals 14 residues. CDR1 GTSNPN and CDR2 SVGIG come from the germline V gene (reference sequence). Trimming removed 2 bases from V and 4 bases from J, with 14 bases in between. For the CDR3, the DNA is TGTGCCTGGAGTAAAAGGGGCTTGGGCTATGGCTACACCTTC. Amino acid sequence: CAWSKRGLGYGYTF.